This TCR beta chain was recorded in a study of blood T cell repertoires in COVID-19. Study-wide background: COVID-19 samples collected from the United States, Italy and Spain covered acute and convalescent phases. PBMCs, B-cell-depleted T cells, or T cells provided the cDNA or gDNA that made up the material.

CDR3 length equals 16 residues. Trimming took 5 bases from V and 0 from J; bases not matched to a gene: 9. Germline V gives CDR1 LNHDA, CDR2 SQIVND (reference sequence). Per the authors' pipeline: Nucleated cell number was recorded as an estimate derived from reference gene primer amplification. Produced via immunoSEQ multiplex PCR; TCRdb's table is partial and in-frame only. V and J calls and clone size are copied from that table; D and trimming were computed from the DNA. The table has about 240,000 clones, roughly 90% seen once. Sequenced: peripheral blood. The receptor comes from a man aged 55 to 69 who had recovered from COVID-19. The chain combines TRBV19 with TRBJ1-2; TRBD1 matches at 7 bases. The CDR3 loop is CASSDDRAATNYGYTF. The CDR3 DNA follows: TGTGCCAGTAGTGATGACAGGGCCGCAACTAACTATGGCTACACCTTC.